Below, one T cell receptor beta chain is given with its context. The data are from a study of human T cells and chemical hapten exposure. About the research overall: There were weekly diphenylcyclopropenone doses to the scalp for patients throughout the roughly 24-week study.

Time point indicated: patch test 3, about 24 weeks after DPC sensitization. Noted treatment: therapeutic diphenylcyclopropenone sensitization with weekly scalp DPC. Germline CDR1 is LNHDA and CDR2 is SQIVND (reference sequence). The CDR3 spans 14 residues. V was cut by 4 bases and J by 0 bases, with 4 bases left in between. One entry per CDR3 protein results from TCRdb running MiXCR on the RACE reads. The profile covers tens of thousands of distinct CDR3 sequences, with 10% to 15% appearing a single time and about 5.7% taken by the ten largest. The sequenced sample was whole blood, obtained in connection with sensitization to the hapten diphenylcyclopropenone (DPC). The rearrangement joins TRBV19 to TRBJ2-6; no reliable D call. This receptor was identified in a woman between 45 and 60 years old with alopecia areata. Some clones in this sample may be carry-over from other donors' samples. The CDR3: CASSTSSGANVLTF. CDR3 coding DNA: TGTGCCAGTAGTACTAGCTCTGGGGCCAACGTCCTGACTTTC.